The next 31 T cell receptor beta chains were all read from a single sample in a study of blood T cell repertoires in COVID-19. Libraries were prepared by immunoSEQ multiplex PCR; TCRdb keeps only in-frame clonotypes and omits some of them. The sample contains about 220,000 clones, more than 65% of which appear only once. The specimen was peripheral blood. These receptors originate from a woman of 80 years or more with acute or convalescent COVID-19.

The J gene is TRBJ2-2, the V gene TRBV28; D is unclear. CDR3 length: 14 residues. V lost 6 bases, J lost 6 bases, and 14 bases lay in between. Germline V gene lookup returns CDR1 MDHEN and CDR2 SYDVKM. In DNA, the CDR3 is TGTGCCAGCAGCCAGACTGGTTTCGCCGGGGAGCTGTTTTTT. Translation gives CASSQTGFAGELFF.

CDR3 sequence (DNA): TGTGCCAGTAGTATGGGACTAGCGGGCCTAAGCACAGATACGCAGTATTTT. Residues: CASSMGLAGLSTDTQYF. The rearrangement uses TRBV19 and TRBJ2-3; 12 bases are shared with TRBD2. V gave up 3 bases and J gave up 0 bases; unmatched junction bases: 4. Per germline, CDR1 LNHDA and CDR2 SQIVND (reference sequence). The CDR3 is 17 residues long.

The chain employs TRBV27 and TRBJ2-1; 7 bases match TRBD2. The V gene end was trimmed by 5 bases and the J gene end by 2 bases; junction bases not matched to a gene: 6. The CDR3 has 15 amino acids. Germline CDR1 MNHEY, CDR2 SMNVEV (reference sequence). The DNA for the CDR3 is TGTGCCAGCAGTCCGGGCGGGGGTACCTACAATGAGCAGTTCTTC. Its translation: CASSPGGGTYNEQFF.

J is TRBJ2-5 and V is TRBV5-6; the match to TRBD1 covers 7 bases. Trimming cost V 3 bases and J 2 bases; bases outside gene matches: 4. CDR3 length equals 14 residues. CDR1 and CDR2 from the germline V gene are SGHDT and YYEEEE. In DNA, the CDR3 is TGTGCCAGCAGCTCGACAGGGACGCAAGAGACCCAGTACTTC. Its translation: CASSSTGTQETQYF.

The CDR3 region has the DNA TGTGCCAGTAGTACACTCCTGACAGGCCACTATGGCTACACCTTC. This encodes CASSTLLTGHYGYTF. The chain combines TRBV19 with TRBJ1-2, with D maybe TRBD1 (6 bases). The CDR3 is made up of 15 amino acids. Trimming cost V 4 bases and J 3 bases, with 15 bases left between them. In germline, CDR1 is LNHDA, CDR2 SQIVND (reference sequence).

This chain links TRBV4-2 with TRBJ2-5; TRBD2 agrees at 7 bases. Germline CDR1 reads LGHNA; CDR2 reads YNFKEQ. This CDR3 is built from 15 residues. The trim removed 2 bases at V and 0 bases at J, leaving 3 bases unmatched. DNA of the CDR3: TGTGCCAGCAGCCAAACCGGGGGGAACCAAGAGACCCAGTACTTC. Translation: CASSQTGGNQETQYF.

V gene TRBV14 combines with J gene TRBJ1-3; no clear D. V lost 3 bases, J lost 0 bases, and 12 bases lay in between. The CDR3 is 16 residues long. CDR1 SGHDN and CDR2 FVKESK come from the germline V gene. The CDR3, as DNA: TGTGCCAGCAGCCAGATGGGAGCCCTCTCTGGAAACACCATATATTTT. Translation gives CASSQMGALSGNTIYF. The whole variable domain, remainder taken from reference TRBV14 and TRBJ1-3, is EAGVTQFPSHSVIEKGQTVTLRCDPISGHDNLYWYRRVMGKEIKFLLHFVKESKQDESGMPNNRFLAERTGGTYSTLKVQPAELEDSGVYFCASSQMGALSGNTIYFGEGSWLTVV.

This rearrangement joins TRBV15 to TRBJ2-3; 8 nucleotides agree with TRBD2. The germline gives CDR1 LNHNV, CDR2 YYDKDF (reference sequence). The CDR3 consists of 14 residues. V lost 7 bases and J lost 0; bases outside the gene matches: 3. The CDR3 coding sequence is TGTGCCACCATGGCGGGGGGCAGCACAGATACGCAGTATTTT. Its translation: CATMAGGSTDTQYF.

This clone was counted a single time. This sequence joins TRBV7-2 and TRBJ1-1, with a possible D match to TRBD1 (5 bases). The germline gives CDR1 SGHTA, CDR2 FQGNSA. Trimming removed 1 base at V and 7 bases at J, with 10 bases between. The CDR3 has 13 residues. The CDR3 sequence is CASSLEGQGEAFF. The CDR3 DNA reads TGTGCCAGCAGCTTAGAGGGGCAGGGTGAAGCTTTCTTT.

The CDR3 DNA is TGTGCCTTCACAGGGTTCAATGAGCAGTTCTTC. Amino acid sequence: CAFTGFNEQFF. The chain carries TRBV7-9 and TRBJ2-1, with a tentative D call TRBD1 (6 bases). V lost 11 bases, J lost 6 bases, and 11 bases lay in between. Looked up from germline, CDR1 is SEHNR and CDR2 is FQNEAQ (reference sequence). The CDR3 totals 11 residues.

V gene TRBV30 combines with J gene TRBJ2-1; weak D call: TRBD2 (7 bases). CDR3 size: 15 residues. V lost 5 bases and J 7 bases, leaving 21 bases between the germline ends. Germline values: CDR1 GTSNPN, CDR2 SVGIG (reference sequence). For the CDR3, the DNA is TGTGCCTGGGGAGCGCGGGGGCTATCCAGAAATGAGCAGTTCTTC. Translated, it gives CAWGARGLSRNEQFF.

The CDR3 nucleotides are TGTGCCAGCAGCGTAGCCTCGGAGATGTACAATGAGCAGTTCTTC. Its translation: CASSVASEMYNEQFF. This sequence joins TRBV9 and TRBJ2-1; D is ambiguous. CDR3 size: 15 residues. Germline-derived CDR1 and CDR2 are SGDLS and YYNGEE. Trimming stripped 0 bases from V and 4 bases from J, with 11 bases between. The variable domain in full, with the rest retrieved from reference TRBV9 and TRBJ2-1, is DSGVTQTPKHLITATGQRVTLRCSPRSGDLSVYWYQQSLDQGLQFLIQYYNGEERAKGNILERFSAQQFPDLHSELNLSSLELGDSALYFCASSVASEMYNEQFFGPGTRLTVL.

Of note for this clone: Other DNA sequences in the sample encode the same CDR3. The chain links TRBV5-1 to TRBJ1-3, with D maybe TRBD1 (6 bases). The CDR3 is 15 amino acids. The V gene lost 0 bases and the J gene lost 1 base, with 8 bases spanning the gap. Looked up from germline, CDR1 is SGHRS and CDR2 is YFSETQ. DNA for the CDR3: TGCGCCAGCAGCTTGGTACAGGGTTCTGGAAACACCATATATTTT. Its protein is CASSLVQGSGNTIYF.

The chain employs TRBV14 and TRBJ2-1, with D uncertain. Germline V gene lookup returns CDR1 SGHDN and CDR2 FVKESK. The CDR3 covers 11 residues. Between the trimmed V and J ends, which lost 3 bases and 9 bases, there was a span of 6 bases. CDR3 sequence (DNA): TGTGCCAGCAGCCATTCGGGTGAGCAGTTCTTC. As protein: CASSHSGEQFF.

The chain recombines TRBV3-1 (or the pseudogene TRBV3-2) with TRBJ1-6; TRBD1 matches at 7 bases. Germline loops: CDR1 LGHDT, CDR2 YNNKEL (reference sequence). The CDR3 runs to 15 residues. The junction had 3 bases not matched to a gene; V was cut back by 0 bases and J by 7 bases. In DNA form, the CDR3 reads TGTGCCAGCAGCCAAGATCCAGGGGGGAATTCACCCCTCCACTTT. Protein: CASSQDPGGNSPLHF.

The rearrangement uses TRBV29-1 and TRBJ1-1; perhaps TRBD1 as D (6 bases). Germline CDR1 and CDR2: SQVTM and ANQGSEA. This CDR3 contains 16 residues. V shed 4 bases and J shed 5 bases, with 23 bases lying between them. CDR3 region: CSVARAGEAGSTEAFF. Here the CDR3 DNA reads TGCAGCGTTGCGCGGGCAGGGGAAGCCGGATCGACTGAAGCTTTCTTT.

The CDR3 reads CASSPADLSGNTIYF. The CDR3 DNA reads as TGTGCCAGCTCACCCGCAGACTTATCTGGAAACACCATATATTTT. V is TRBV18 and J is TRBJ1-3; D is undetermined. Germline CDR1 and CDR2: KGHSH and LQKENI. The germline V and J ends were trimmed by 3 bases and 1 base, with 10 bases remaining between them. The CDR3 consists of 15 residues.

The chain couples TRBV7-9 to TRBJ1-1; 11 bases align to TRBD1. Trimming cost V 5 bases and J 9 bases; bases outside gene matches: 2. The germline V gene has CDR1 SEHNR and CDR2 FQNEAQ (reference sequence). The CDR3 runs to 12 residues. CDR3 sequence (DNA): TGTGCCAGCAGCCGGACAGGGGGCCAAGCTTTCTTT. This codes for CASSRTGGQAFF. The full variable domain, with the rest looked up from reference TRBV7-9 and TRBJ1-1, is DTGVSQNPRHKITKRGQNVTFRCDPISEHNRLYWYRQTLGQGPEFLTYFQNEAQLEKSRLLSDRFSAERPKGSFSTLEIQRTEQGDSAMYLCASSRTGGQAFFGQGTRLTVV.

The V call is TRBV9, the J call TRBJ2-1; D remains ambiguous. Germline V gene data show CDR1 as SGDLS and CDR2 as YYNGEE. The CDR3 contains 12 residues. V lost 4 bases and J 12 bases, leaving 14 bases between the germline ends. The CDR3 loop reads CASSPTRDLQFF. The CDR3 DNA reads TGTGCCAGCAGCCCCACCCGTGACTTGCAGTTCTTC.

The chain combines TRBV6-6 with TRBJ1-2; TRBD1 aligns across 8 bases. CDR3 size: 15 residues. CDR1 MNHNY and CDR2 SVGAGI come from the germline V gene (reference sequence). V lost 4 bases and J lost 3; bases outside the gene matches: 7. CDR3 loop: CASSLTGGRDYGYTF. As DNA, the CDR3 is TGTGCCAGCAGTTTAACAGGGGGAAGGGACTATGGCTACACCTTC.

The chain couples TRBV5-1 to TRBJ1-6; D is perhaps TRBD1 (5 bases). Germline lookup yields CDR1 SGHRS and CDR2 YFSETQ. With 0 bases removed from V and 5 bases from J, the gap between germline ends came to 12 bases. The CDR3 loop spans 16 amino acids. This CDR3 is CASSLGQGRDNSPLHF. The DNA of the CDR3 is TGCGCCAGCAGCTTGGGCCAGGGTCGGGATAATTCACCCCTCCACTTT. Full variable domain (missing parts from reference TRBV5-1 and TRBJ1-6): KAGVTQTPRYLIKTRGQQVTLSCSPISGHRSVSWYQQTPGQGLQFLFEYFSETQRNKGNFPGRFSGRQFSNSRSEMNVSTLELGDSALYLCASSLGQGRDNSPLHFGNGTRLTVT.

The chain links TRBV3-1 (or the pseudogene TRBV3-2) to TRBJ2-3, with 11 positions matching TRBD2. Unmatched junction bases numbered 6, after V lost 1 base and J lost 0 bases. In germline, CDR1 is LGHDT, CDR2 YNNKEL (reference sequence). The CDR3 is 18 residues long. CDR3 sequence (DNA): TGTGCCAGCAGCCAAGTGCCTAGCGGGGGGTCTAGCACAGATACGCAGTATTTT. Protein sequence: CASSQVPSGGSSTDTQYF.

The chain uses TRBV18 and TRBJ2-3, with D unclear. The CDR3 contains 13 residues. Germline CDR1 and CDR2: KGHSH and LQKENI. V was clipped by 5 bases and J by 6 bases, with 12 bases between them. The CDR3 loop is CASSSESVDTQYF. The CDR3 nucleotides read TGTGCCAGCTCATCCGAGAGTGTTGATACGCAGTATTTT.

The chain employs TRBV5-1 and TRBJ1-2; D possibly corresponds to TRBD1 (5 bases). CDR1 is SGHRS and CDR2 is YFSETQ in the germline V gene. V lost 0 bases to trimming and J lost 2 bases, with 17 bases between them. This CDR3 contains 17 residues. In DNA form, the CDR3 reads TGCGCCAGCAGCTTGGTTCCTCTCAGACAGCTCAACTATGGCTACACCTTC. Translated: CASSLVPLRQLNYGYTF.

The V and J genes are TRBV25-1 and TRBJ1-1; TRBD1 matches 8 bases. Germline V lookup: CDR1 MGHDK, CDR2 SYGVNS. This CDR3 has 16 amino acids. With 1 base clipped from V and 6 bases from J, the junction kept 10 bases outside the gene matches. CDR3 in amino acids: CASSELLGQGPPEAFF. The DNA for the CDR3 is TGTGCCAGCAGTGAATTACTAGGACAGGGTCCCCCTGAAGCTTTCTTT.

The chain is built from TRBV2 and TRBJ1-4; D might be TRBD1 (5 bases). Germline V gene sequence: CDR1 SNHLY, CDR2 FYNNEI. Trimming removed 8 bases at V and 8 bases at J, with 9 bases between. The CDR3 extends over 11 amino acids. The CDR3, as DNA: TGTGCCAGCGGCGACAGAGAAAAACTGTTTTTT. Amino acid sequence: CASGDREKLFF. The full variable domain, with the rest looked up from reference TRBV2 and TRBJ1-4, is EPEVTQTPSHQVTQMGQEVILRCVPISNHLYFYWYRQILGQKVEFLVSFYNNEISEKSEIFDDQFSVERPDGSNFTLKIRSTKLEDSAMYFCASGDREKLFFGSGTQLSVL.

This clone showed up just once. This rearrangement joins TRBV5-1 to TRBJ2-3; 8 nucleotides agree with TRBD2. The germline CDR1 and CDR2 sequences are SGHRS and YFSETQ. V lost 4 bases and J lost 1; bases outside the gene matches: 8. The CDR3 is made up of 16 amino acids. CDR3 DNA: TGCGCCAGCAGCCCCCAAAGCGGGGGCGGCACAGATACGCAGTATTTT. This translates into CASSPQSGGGTDTQYF.

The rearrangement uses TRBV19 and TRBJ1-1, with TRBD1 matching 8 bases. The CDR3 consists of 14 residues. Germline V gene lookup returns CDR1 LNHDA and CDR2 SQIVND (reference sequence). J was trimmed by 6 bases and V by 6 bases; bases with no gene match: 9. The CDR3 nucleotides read TGTGCCAGTAGCGTTTCAGGGGGCTCCCCTGAAGCTTTCTTT. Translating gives CASSVSGGSPEAFF.

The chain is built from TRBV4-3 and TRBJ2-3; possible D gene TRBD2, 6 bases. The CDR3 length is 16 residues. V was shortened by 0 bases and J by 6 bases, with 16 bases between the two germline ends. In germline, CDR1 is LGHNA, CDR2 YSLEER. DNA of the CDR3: TGCGCCAGCAGCCAAGATCTGCGGGGCCTCGCGGATACGCAGTATTTT. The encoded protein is CASSQDLRGLADTQYF.

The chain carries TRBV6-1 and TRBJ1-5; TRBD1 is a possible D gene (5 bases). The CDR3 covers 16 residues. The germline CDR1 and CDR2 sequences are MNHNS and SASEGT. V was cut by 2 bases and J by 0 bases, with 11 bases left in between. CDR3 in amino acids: CASSELPGNSNQPQHF. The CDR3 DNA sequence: TGTGCCAGCAGTGAACTGCCAGGGAATAGCAATCAGCCCCAGCATTTT.

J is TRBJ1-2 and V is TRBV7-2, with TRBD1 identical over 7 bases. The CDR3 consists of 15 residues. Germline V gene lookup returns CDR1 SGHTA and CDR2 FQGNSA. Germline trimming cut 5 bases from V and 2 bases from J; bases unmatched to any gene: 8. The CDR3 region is CASSPRRGQNYGYTF. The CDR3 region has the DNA TGTGCCAGCAGCCCCCGGAGGGGGCAGAACTATGGCTACACCTTC. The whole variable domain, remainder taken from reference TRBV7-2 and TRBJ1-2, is GAGVSQSPSNKVTEKGKDVELRCDPISGHTALYWYRQSLGQGLEFLIYFQGNSAPDKSGLPSDRFSAERTGGSVSTLTIQRTQQEDSAVYLCASSPRRGQNYGYTFGSGTRLTVV.